Listed here are 2 T cell receptor beta chains from one sample, sequenced in a study of T cell responses to AZD1222 COVID-19 vaccine. The table came from immunoSEQ multiplex PCR; TCRdb's copy has only in-frame clones and leaves some out. This sample has approximately 160,000 clones, with around 92% found just once. Here the sequenced sample was peripheral blood, taken on day 0 of AZD1222 vaccination. The receptors were sampled from an adult in good health.

This clone came up a few times. The chain recombines TRBV5-1 with TRBJ2-7; possibly TRBD1 for D (5 bases). Trimming stripped 7 bases from V and 4 bases from J, with 18 bases between. The CDR3 has 14 residues. Germline lookup yields CDR1 SGHRS and CDR2 YFSETQ. The CDR3 DNA sequence: TGCGCCAGCCAAGGAACGACAGCCTCTTACGAGCAGTACTTC. Protein product: CASQGTTASYEQYF.

The chain carries TRBV14 and TRBJ2-5; D is possibly TRBD1 (6 bases). The CDR3 has 14 residues. The V gene lost 5 bases and the J gene lost 5 bases, with 15 bases spanning the gap. CDR1 is SGHDN, CDR2 FVKESK, per germline. The CDR3 region is CASSYRDTRETQYF. The CDR3 DNA is TGTGCCAGCAGCTACAGGGACACACGGGAGACCCAGTACTTC.